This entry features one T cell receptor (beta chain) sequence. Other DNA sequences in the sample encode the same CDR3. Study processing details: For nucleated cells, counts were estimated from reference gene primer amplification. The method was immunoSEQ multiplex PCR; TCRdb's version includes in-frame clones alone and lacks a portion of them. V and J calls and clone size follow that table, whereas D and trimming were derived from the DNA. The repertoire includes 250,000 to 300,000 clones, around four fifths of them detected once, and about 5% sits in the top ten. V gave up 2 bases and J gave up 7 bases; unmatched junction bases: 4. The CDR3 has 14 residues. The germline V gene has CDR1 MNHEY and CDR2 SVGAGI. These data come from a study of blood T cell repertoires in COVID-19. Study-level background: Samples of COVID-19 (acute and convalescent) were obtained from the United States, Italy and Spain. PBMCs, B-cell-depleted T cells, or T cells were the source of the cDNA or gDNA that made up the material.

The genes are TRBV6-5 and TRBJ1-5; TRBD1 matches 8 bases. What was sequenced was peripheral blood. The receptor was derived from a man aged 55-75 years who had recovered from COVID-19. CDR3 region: CASSYGAGGQPQHF. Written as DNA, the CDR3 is TGTGCCAGCAGTTACGGGGCAGGGGGCCAGCCCCAGCATTTT.